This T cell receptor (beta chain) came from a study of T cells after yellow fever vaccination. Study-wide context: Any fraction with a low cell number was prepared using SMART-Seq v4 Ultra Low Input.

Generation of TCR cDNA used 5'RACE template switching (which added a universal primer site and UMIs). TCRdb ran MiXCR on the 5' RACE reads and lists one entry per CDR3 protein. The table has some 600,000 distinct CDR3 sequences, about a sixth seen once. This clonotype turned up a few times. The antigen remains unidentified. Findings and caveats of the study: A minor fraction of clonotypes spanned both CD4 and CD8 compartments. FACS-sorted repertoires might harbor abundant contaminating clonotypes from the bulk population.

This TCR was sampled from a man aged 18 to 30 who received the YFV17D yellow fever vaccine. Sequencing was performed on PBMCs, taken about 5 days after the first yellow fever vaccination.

The CDR3 bases are TGTGCCAGCACCAACACCTACAATCAGCCCCAGCATTTT. Residues: CASTNTYNQPQHF. The chain uses TRBV6-2 or TRBV6-3 and TRBJ1-5; D remains unclear. Trimming took off 7 bases at V and 3 bases at J, with 10 bases between the two ends. The V gene's germline CDR1 is MNHEY and CDR2 SVGEGT. The CDR3 is 13 residues long.